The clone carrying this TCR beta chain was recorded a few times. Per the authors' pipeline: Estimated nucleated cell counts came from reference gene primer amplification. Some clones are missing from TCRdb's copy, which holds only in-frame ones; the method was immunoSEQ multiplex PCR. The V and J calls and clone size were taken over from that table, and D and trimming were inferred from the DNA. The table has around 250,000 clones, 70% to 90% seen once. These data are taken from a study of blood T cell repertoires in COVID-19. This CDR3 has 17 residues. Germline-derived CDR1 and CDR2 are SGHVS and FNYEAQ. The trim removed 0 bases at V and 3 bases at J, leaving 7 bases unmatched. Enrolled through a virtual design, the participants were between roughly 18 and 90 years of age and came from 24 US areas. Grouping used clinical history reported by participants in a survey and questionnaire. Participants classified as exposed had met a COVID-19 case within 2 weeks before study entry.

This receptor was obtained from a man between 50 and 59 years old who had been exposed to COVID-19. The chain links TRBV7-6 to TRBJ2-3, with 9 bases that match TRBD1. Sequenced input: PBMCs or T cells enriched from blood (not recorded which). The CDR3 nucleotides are TGTGCCAGCAGCTTAGCCCCGACAGGGGGAATAACAGATACGCAGTATTTT. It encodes CASSLAPTGGITDTQYF.